This is a list of T cell receptor beta chains from one sample in a study of T cells in Graves' hyperthyroidism and ophthalmopathy. TCRdb re-derived calls from the multiplex PCR reads in MiXCR, one entry per CDR3 protein. Of hundreds of thousands of distinct CDR3 sequences in the sample, approximately 14% were seen once. The specimen was blood. Receptor source: a woman aged 18-29 years with Graves' hyperthyroidism. Both conserved end residues are part of each CDR3. The D gene is left open where the match is weak. For some rows the clone size is stated as once, few or many, or as a class when expanded; others skip it.

d_gene: -
j_gene: TRBJ2-7
len: 13
abundance: many
v_gene: TRBV11-2
CDR3nt: TGTGCCAGCAGCTTCGCCTGGGGGTACGAGCAGTACTTC
CDR3aa: CASSFAWGYEQYF

d_gene: TRBD2
j_gene: TRBJ2-1
len: 16
abundance: few
v_gene: TRBV24-1
CDR3nt: TGTGCCACCAGTGACCGGAGCGGGAGCTCCTACAATGAGCAGTTCTTC
CDR3aa: CATSDRSGSSYNEQFF

d_gene: -
j_gene: TRBJ2-3
len: 17
abundance: many
v_gene: TRBV10-3
CDR3nt: TGTGCCATCAGTCTTCTTTTGGTAGGCCGAAGCACAGATACGCAGTATTTT
CDR3aa: CAISLLLVGRSTDTQYF

d_gene: -
j_gene: TRBJ2-3
len: 13
abundance: many
v_gene: TRBV7-8
CDR3nt: TGTGCCAGCAGCCTGACTAGAGCAGATACGCAGTATTTT
CDR3aa: CASSLTRADTQYF

d_gene: -
j_gene: TRBJ2-3
len: 16
abundance: few
v_gene: TRBV6-6
CDR3nt: TGTGCCAGCAGTTACACCAGGGGGGTGGGCACAGATACGCAGTATTTT
CDR3aa: CASSYTRGVGTDTQYF

d_gene: -
j_gene: TRBJ1-1
len: 13
abundance: -
v_gene: TRBV19
CDR3nt: TGTGCCAGTAGTATATCCCCCCCCTTTGAAGCTTTCTTT
CDR3aa: CASSISPPFEAFF

d_gene: -
j_gene: TRBJ2-6
len: 17
abundance: -
v_gene: TRBV7-2
CDR3nt: TGTGCCAGCAGCTTAGCGTTGGGGAACTCTGGGGCCAACGTCCTGACTTTC
CDR3aa: CASSLALGNSGANVLTF

d_gene: -
j_gene: TRBJ2-1
len: 16
abundance: many
v_gene: TRBV11-2
CDR3nt: TGTGCCAGCAGCTATAGGACAGCGGTAGCCTACAATGAGCAGTTCTTC
CDR3aa: CASSYRTAVAYNEQFF

d_gene: -
j_gene: TRBJ2-3
len: 12
abundance: many
v_gene: TRBV28
CDR3nt: TGTGCCAGCAGACTTTTCGCAGATACGCAGTATTTT
CDR3aa: CASRLFADTQYF

d_gene: TRBD1
j_gene: TRBJ2-7
len: 13
abundance: once
v_gene: TRBV18
CDR3nt: TGTGCCAGCTCTCCTGCCGGGACAGGCGAGCAGTACTTC
CDR3aa: CASSPAGTGEQYF

d_gene: -
j_gene: TRBJ1-5
len: 15
abundance: many
v_gene: TRBV19
CDR3nt: TGTGCCAGTAGGCCCTTTGACTATAGCAATCAGCCCCAGCATTTT
CDR3aa: CASRPFDYSNQPQHF

d_gene: TRBD2
j_gene: TRBJ2-1
len: 15
abundance: few
v_gene: TRBV19
CDR3nt: TGTGCCAGTAGTCCGGGACTAGCGGCAGACAATGAGCAGTTCTTC
CDR3aa: CASSPGLAADNEQFF

d_gene: -
j_gene: TRBJ1-1
len: 13
abundance: many
v_gene: TRBV6-1
CDR3nt: TGTGCCAGCACTCGGGAGGGAAGAACTGAAGCTTTCTTT
CDR3aa: CASTREGRTEAFF

d_gene: -
j_gene: TRBJ1-6
len: 18
abundance: many
v_gene: TRBV7-9
CDR3nt: TGTGCCAGCAGCCATTGGGACTTCGGACCCCACGGCGGTTCACCCCTCCACTTT
CDR3aa: CASSHWDFGPHGGSPLHF

d_gene: -
j_gene: TRBJ2-2
len: 14
abundance: few
v_gene: TRBV6-1
CDR3nt: TGTGCCAGCAGTGTCGACTCGAGCGGGTTTGTGCTGTTTTTT
CDR3aa: CASSVDSSGFVLFF

d_gene: -
j_gene: TRBJ1-2
len: 16
abundance: many
v_gene: TRBV2
CDR3nt: TGTGCCAGCATCGACTGGGGCAGGGGAGCTAACTATGGCTACACCTTC
CDR3aa: CASIDWGRGANYGYTF

d_gene: TRBD2
j_gene: TRBJ2-7
len: 15
abundance: many
v_gene: TRBV6-5
CDR3nt: TGTGCCAGCAGTTACTCGACTAGCGTCAACCACGAGCAGTACTTC
CDR3aa: CASSYSTSVNHEQYF

d_gene: -
j_gene: TRBJ1-3
len: 12
abundance: few
v_gene: TRBV2
CDR3nt: TGTGCCAGCAGTGTAAAGGGAAACACCATATATTTT
CDR3aa: CASSVKGNTIYF

d_gene: -
j_gene: TRBJ2-1
len: 15
abundance: many
v_gene: TRBV19
CDR3nt: TGTGCCAGTAGTCCTACAGGGAAGGTTTACAATGAGCAGTTCTTC
CDR3aa: CASSPTGKVYNEQFF

d_gene: TRBD2
j_gene: TRBJ2-3
len: 17
abundance: many
v_gene: TRBV7-9
CDR3nt: TGTGCCAGCAGCTTAGGGACTAGCGGGAGTCGGACAGATACGCAGTATTTT
CDR3aa: CASSLGTSGSRTDTQYF

d_gene: TRBD2
j_gene: TRBJ2-2
len: 19
abundance: few
v_gene: TRBV4-1
CDR3nt: TGCGCCAGCAGCCAAGATCGGGGAGGGTTAGAATCGAACACCGGGGAGCTGTTTTTT
CDR3aa: CASSQDRGGLESNTGELFF

d_gene: -
j_gene: TRBJ2-1
len: 14
abundance: -
v_gene: TRBV30
CDR3nt: TGTGCCGGGACAAGCGGACGGTCCTACAATGAGCAGTTCTTC
CDR3aa: CAGTSGRSYNEQFF

d_gene: TRBD1
j_gene: TRBJ1-2
len: 18
abundance: -
v_gene: TRBV28
CDR3nt: TGTGCCAGCAGGATAAACACCGGGACAGGGGGCCGGGACTATGGCTACACCTTC
CDR3aa: CASRINTGTGGRDYGYTF

d_gene: -
j_gene: TRBJ2-1
len: 13
abundance: -
v_gene: TRBV19
CDR3nt: TGTGCCAGTAGTATAGCCCTGATCGATGAGCAGTTCTTC
CDR3aa: CASSIALIDEQFF

d_gene: -
j_gene: TRBJ1-2
len: 20
abundance: -
v_gene: TRBV7-9
CDR3nt: TGTGCCAGCAGCTTTTACTTGAGGCAGGGCACCGTAATAGCTAACTATGGCTACACCTTC
CDR3aa: CASSFYLRQGTVIANYGYTF

d_gene: -
j_gene: TRBJ2-5
len: 14
abundance: -
v_gene: TRBV20-1
CDR3nt: TGCAGTGCACTACGTTTGAGGACAAAAGAGACCCAGTACTTC
CDR3aa: CSALRLRTKETQYF